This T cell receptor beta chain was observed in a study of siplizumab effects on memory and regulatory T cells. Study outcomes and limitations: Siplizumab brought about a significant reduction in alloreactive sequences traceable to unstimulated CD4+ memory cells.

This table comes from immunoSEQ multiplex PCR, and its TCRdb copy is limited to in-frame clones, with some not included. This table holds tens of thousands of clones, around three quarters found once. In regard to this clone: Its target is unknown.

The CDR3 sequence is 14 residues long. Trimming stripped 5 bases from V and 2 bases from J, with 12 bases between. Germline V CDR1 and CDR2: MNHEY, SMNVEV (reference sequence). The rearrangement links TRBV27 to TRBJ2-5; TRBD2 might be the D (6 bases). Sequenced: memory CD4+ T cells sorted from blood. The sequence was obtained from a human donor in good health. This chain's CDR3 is CASSPGTLQETQYF. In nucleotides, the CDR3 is TGTGCCAGCAGTCCCGGGACTTTACAAGAGACCCAGTACTTC.